Listed below are T cell receptor beta chains from one sample, sequenced in a study of T cells in Graves' hyperthyroidism and ophthalmopathy. TCRdb re-called the multiplex PCR reads through MiXCR, storing one row per CDR3 protein. This table holds about 570,000 distinct CDR3 sequences, approximately 44% found once. The sample consisted of peripheral blood or thyroid tissue (not recorded which). Every receptor here comes from an adult woman with Graves' disease, either hyperthyroidism or ophthalmopathy (not recorded which). Both conserved end residues are part of each CDR3. The D gene is left open where the match is weak. Not every row has a clone size; where given, it reads once, few, many or a size class.

size	V	J	D	CDR3	DNA
few	TRBV7-9	TRBJ2-5	.	CASTQPRRVNRETQYF	TGTGCCAGCACCCAACCCCGGCGGGTAAACCGAGAGACCCAGTACTTC
many	TRBV2	TRBJ2-2	.	CASSEGKSTGELFF	TGTGCCAGCAGTGAAGGGAAAAGCACCGGGGAGCTGTTTTTT
.	TRBV2	TRBJ2-7	TRBD2	CASSELASGRDEQYF	TGTGCCAGCAGTGAATTAGCCAGCGGGAGGGACGAGCAGTACTTC
.	TRBV20-1	TRBJ1-4	.	CSARGPWGLNEKLFF	TGCAGTGCTAGAGGCCCATGGGGCCTAAATGAAAAACTGTTTTTT
.	TRBV7-9	TRBJ1-6	.	CACRDLTFGSYNSPLHF	TGTGCCTGTCGCGACTTGACCTTTGGCTCCTATAATTCACCCCTCCACTTT
many	TRBV19	TRBJ1-5	.	CASRTAGGNQPQHF	TGTGCCAGTAGGACCGCGGGGGGCAATCAGCCCCAGCATTTT
many	TRBV27	TRBJ1-2	TRBD1	CASRSGGMDGYTF	TGTGCCAGCAGGTCAGGGGGCATGGATGGCTACACCTTC
many	TRBV19	TRBJ2-5	TRBD2	CASTQSGREETQYF	TGTGCCAGTACCCAAAGCGGGAGAGAAGAGACCCAGTACTTC
many	TRBV4-1	TRBJ1-1	.	CASSQASRATTEAFF	TGCGCCAGCAGCCAAGCCAGCAGGGCTACCACTGAAGCTTTCTTT
.	TRBV7-8	TRBJ2-7	.	CASSLSWEAAYEQYF	TGTGCCAGCAGCTTATCCTGGGAGGCAGCATACGAGCAGTACTTC
.	TRBV28	TRBJ1-2	.	CATIYTSGGKGYTF	TGTGCCACAATATACACCAGCGGGGGGAAGGGCTACACCTTC
.	TRBV7-3	TRBJ2-5	TRBD2	CASSPTSGRGGQETQYF	TGTGCCAGCAGCCCCACTAGCGGGAGGGGTGGGCAAGAGACCCAGTACTTC
many	TRBV11-2	TRBJ2-7	.	CASSLVSGLDSYEQYF	TGTGCCAGCAGCTTAGTTTCTGGGCTCGACTCCTACGAGCAGTACTTC
.	TRBV29-1	TRBJ2-7	.	CSVRRRHSYEQYF	TGCAGCGTTCGGCGGCGGCACTCCTACGAGCAGTACTTC
many	TRBV10-3	TRBJ1-5	TRBD1	CAAGTGEDQPQHF	TGTGCCGCGGGAACAGGGGAGGACCAGCCCCAGCATTTT
many	TRBV12-3/TRBV12-4	TRBJ2-7	.	CASSLGLNTYEQYF	TGTGCCAGCAGCCTAGGGCTTAATACCTACGAGCAGTACTTC
many	TRBV5-8	TRBJ1-2	TRBD1	CASSRNRGGYGYTF	TGTGCCAGCAGCCGAAACAGGGGAGGCTATGGCTACACCTTC
few	TRBV30	TRBJ1-3	.	CAWSSGISGNTIYF	TGTGCCTGGAGTAGTGGAATCTCTGGAAACACCATATATTTT
many	TRBV10-3	TRBJ1-5	.	CAISESGGQPQHF	TGTGCCATCAGTGAGTCAGGTGGGCAGCCCCAGCATTTT
many	TRBV7-9	TRBJ1-2	.	CASSFRGEAYGYTF	TGTGCCAGCAGCTTCCGGGGGGAGGCCTATGGCTACACCTTC
.	TRBV29-1	TRBJ1-4	.	CSVEEGNEKLFF	TGCAGCGTCGAGGAGGGTAACGAAAAACTGTTTTTT
.	TRBV20-1	TRBJ1-5	.	CSASPQTGGKHF	TGCAGTGCTAGTCCCCAAACTGGGGGGAAGCATTTT
.	TRBV19	TRBJ2-6	TRBD1	CASTRQGGNVLTF	TGTGCCAGTACAAGACAGGGGGGCAACGTCCTGACTTTC
.	TRBV19	TRBJ2-6	.	CASRDPGYKAF	TGTGCCAGTAGAGACCCGGGATATAAAGCTTTC
.	TRBV4-1	TRBJ1-3	.	CASSQPLGAGNTIYF	TGTGCCAGCAGCCAACCATTGGGGGCTGGAAACACCATATATTTT
.	TRBV2	TRBJ2-5	TRBD1	CASRPLSGQGGRETQYF	TGTGCCAGCAGACCACTCTCCGGACAGGGGGGCCGGGAGACCCAGTACTTC
.	TRBV7-9	TRBJ2-7	.	CASSPMGAAEQYF	TGTGCCAGCAGCCCGATGGGGGCGGCCGAGCAGTACTTC
.	TRBV2	TRBJ1-1	.	CASSEVQPEAFF	TGTGCCAGCAGTGAAGTCCAGCCTGAAGCTTTCTTT
.	TRBV9	TRBJ2-5	.	CASSPWPRETQYF	TGTGCCAGCAGCCCCTGGCCTAGGGAGACCCAGTACTTC
.	TRBV10-3	TRBJ2-5	.	CAISELGGEETQYF	TGTGCCATCAGTGAATTAGGCGGAGAAGAGACCCAGTACTTC
many	TRBV12-3/TRBV12-4	TRBJ2-7	.	CASSFRYKGTYEQYF	TGTGCCAGCAGTTTTCGATACAAGGGCACCTACGAGCAGTACTTC
once	TRBV5-1	TRBJ2-2	TRBD1	CASSLGDRAGNTGELFF	TGCGCCAGCAGCTTAGGGGACAGGGCTGGAAACACCGGGGAGCTGTTTTTT
many	TRBV7-8	TRBJ1-6	TRBD1	CATRGQGASPLHF	TGTGCCACCCGTGGACAGGGGGCTTCACCCCTCCACTTT
.	TRBV12-3/TRBV12-4	TRBJ1-1	TRBD1	CASSLRQGFTEAFF	TGTGCCAGCAGTCTCCGACAGGGGTTTACTGAAGCTTTCTTT
many	TRBV20-1	TRBJ2-7	.	CSARTPSAYEQYF	TGCAGTGCTAGAACCCCTTCGGCCTACGAGCAGTACTTC
once	TRBV9	TRBJ2-7	.	CASSLSGRGYSYEQYF	TGTGCCAGCAGTTTATCTGGCAGGGGCTACTCCTACGAGCAGTACTTC
.	TRBV12-3/TRBV12-4	TRBJ1-1	.	CASSFPGRAVNTEAFF	TGTGCCAGCAGTTTCCCGGGACGCGCAGTGAACACTGAAGCTTTCTTT
.	TRBV7-2	TRBJ1-4	TRBD1	CASSHGGQGEKLFF	TGTGCCAGCAGCCATGGGGGACAGGGGGAAAAACTGTTTTTT
many	TRBV6-5	TRBJ1-6	.	CASSDRMDSPLHF	TGTGCCAGCAGCGACCGTATGGATTCACCCCTCCACTTT
.	TRBV10-3	TRBJ2-5	.	CAIRGRASETQYF	TGTGCCATCAGGGGCCGGGCTTCAGAGACCCAGTACTTC
.	TRBV7-9	TRBJ2-5	.	CASSPDSTPQAQYF	TGTGCCAGCAGTCCTGACAGTACCCCGCAGGCCCAGTACTTC
few	TRBV6-1	TRBJ2-7	TRBD2	CASSEVGGLAGAGQYF	TGTGCCAGCAGTGAAGTGGGAGGACTAGCGGGAGCCGGGCAGTACTTC
many	TRBV20-1	TRBJ2-2	TRBD2	CSATPFLAGGLSGELFF	TGCAGTGCTACTCCCTTTCTAGCGGGAGGGCTGTCCGGGGAGCTGTTTTTT
once	TRBV10-3	TRBJ1-4	.	CAISELVFGKLFF	TGTGCCATCAGTGAGTTGGTGTTCGGAAAACTGTTTTTT
.	TRBV2	TRBJ1-5	.	CASSDRWGTKQPQHF	TGTGCCAGCAGTGATCGATGGGGAACCAAGCAGCCCCAGCATTTT
many	TRBV7-9	TRBJ2-7	TRBD2	CASSLAGRYYEQYF	TGTGCCAGCAGCTTAGCCGGGAGGTACTACGAGCAGTACTTC
.	TRBV29-1	TRBJ2-7	.	CSVRSYEQYF	TGCAGCGTCAGGTCCTACGAGCAGTACTTC
few	TRBV19	TRBJ1-1	TRBD1	CASLGQGNTEAFF	TGTGCCAGTCTCGGACAGGGGAACACTGAAGCTTTCTTT
.	TRBV9	TRBJ1-6	.	CASSPLEGSSYNSPLHF	TGTGCCAGCAGCCCGCTTGAGGGAAGCTCCTATAATTCACCCCTCCACTTT
.	TRBV28	TRBJ2-5	.	CASSRQHTRETQYF	TGTGCCAGCAGTAGACAGCATACGAGGGAGACCCAGTACTTC
.	TRBV11-2	TRBJ1-1	.	CASSFLSGPTEAFF	TGTGCCAGCAGCTTTCTGTCAGGCCCCACTGAAGCTTTCTTT
.	TRBV9	TRBJ1-2	.	CASSVVSGYTF	TGTGCCAGCAGCGTAGTGTCCGGGTACACCTTC
large	TRBV6-5	TRBJ1-2	.	CASSYDSPSAGYTF	TGTGCCAGCAGTTACGACAGTCCCTCCGCGGGCTACACCTTC
.	TRBV19	TRBJ2-2	TRBD1	CASMPSYLGQGAGELFF	TGTGCCAGTATGCCTAGCTACCTTGGACAGGGTGCCGGGGAGCTGTTTTTT
once	TRBV27	TRBJ1-1	.	CASSLSNSMNTKAFF	TGTGCCAGCAGTTTATCGAACAGCATGAACACTAAAGCTTTCTTT
few	TRBV25-1	TRBJ1-4	.	CASSQGRREKLFF	TGTGCCAGCAGCCAGGGACGTCGCGAAAAACTGTTTTTT
.	TRBV5-1	TRBJ2-7	.	CASSHPTGNSYEQYF	TGTGCCAGCAGCCATCCGACAGGCAACTCCTACGAGCAGTACTTC
.	TRBV7-8	TRBJ1-2	TRBD1	CASSLVRTGAHYGYTF	TGTGCCAGCAGCTTAGTTCGGACAGGGGCCCACTATGGCTACACCTTC
many	TRBV20-1	TRBJ1-1	.	CSAPLSPGLQRAFF	TGCAGTGCTCCTTTAAGTCCGGGGCTTCAGCGAGCTTTCTTT